A selection of T cell receptor beta chains follows, all from one sample in a study of T cell repertoires in cytomegalovirus infection. TCRdb re-analysed the reads in MiXCR, keeping a single row per CDR3 protein. The sample has 150,000 to 200,000 distinct CDR3 sequences; 14% are singletons. The specimen was PBMCs. All receptors come from a human donor in good health (CMV status not recorded). Some clones in this sample may be carry-over from other donors' samples. The CDR3 runs from the conserved cysteine through the conserved F or W. The D gene is left open where the match is weak. Clone size is given for some rows only: seen once, a few or many times, or a class if the clone is expanded.

J gene: TRBJ1-4; D gene: TRBD1; clone size: many; V gene: TRBV7-8; CDR3 protein: CASTAGSGTADEKLFF; CDR3 DNA: TGTGCCAGCACCGCCGGATCCGGGACAGCCGATGAAAAACTGTTTTTT
J gene: TRBJ1-2; D gene: NA; clone size: NA; V gene: TRBV15; CDR3 protein: CATSRGGPSNYGYTF; CDR3 DNA: TGTGCCACCAGCAGAGGAGGCCCCTCTAACTATGGCTACACCTTC
J gene: TRBJ2-5; D gene: NA; clone size: few; V gene: TRBV28; CDR3 protein: CASRGPEETQYF; CDR3 DNA: TGTGCCAGCAGGGGTCCTGAGGAGACCCAGTACTTC
J gene: TRBJ2-3; D gene: TRBD2; clone size: few; V gene: TRBV29-1; CDR3 protein: CSVEVPSGRAGTQYF; CDR3 DNA: TGCAGCGTTGAAGTTCCTAGCGGGAGGGCAGGTACGCAGTATTTT
J gene: TRBJ2-1; D gene: TRBD2; clone size: NA; V gene: TRBV28; CDR3 protein: CASSFSTSGRNEQFF; CDR3 DNA: TGTGCCAGCAGTTTTTCGACTAGCGGGAGGAATGAGCAGTTCTTC
J gene: TRBJ1-2; D gene: TRBD1; clone size: few; V gene: TRBV19; CDR3 protein: CASSKTQGIGYGYTF; CDR3 DNA: TGTGCCAGTAGTAAGACACAGGGGATTGGCTATGGCTACACCTTC
J gene: TRBJ2-5; D gene: TRBD2; clone size: NA; V gene: TRBV20-1; CDR3 protein: CSAMGLAGGETQYF; CDR3 DNA: TGCAGTGCCATGGGACTAGCGGGTGGAGAGACCCAGTACTTC
J gene: TRBJ2-2; D gene: NA; clone size: many; V gene: TRBV7-2; CDR3 protein: CASSAGSHTGELFF; CDR3 DNA: TGTGCCAGCAGCGCAGGCAGCCACACCGGGGAGCTGTTTTTT
J gene: TRBJ2-2; D gene: NA; clone size: many; V gene: TRBV7-3; CDR3 protein: CASSLVVGPGELFF; CDR3 DNA: TGTGCCAGCAGCTTAGTGGTTGGGCCCGGGGAGCTGTTTTTT
J gene: TRBJ2-1; D gene: NA; clone size: NA; V gene: TRBV4-1; CDR3 protein: CASSQDYPVDEQFF; CDR3 DNA: TGCGCCAGCAGCCAAGATTACCCTGTGGATGAGCAGTTCTTC
J gene: TRBJ2-6; D gene: NA; clone size: many; V gene: TRBV7-9; CDR3 protein: CASSLWVSGANVLTF; CDR3 DNA: TGTGCCAGCAGCTTATGGGTCTCTGGGGCCAACGTCCTGACTTTC